This is a list of T cell receptor beta chains from one sample in a study of beta chain features in type 1 diabetes. Clones were read by immunoSEQ multiplex PCR, and TCRdb kept only the in-frame ones, dropping some. Seen here are some 140,000 clones, around 9% observed once, and the top ten hold about 0.7%. Sample: central memory CD4+ T cells from blood. The origin of the receptors is a man aged 25 to 40 with type 1 diabetes. Each CDR3 is given with its conserved first and last residue. A D gene is named only where the DNA matches it firmly. For some rows the clone size is stated as once, few or many, or as a class when expanded; others skip it.

clone_size: many; j_call: TRBJ2-7; d_call: -; v_call: TRBV7-2; cdr3_aa: CASSSTRPQGEQYF; cdr3_nt: TGTGCCAGCAGCTCGACACGCCCCCAGGGGGAGCAGTACTTC
clone_size: once; j_call: TRBJ1-4; d_call: -; v_call: TRBV7-2; cdr3_aa: CASSAQGTTNEKLFF; cdr3_nt: TGTGCCAGCAGCGCTCAGGGGACCACTAATGAAAAACTGTTTTTT
clone_size: few; j_call: TRBJ1-3; d_call: -; v_call: TRBV2; cdr3_aa: CASREGNSGNTIYF; cdr3_nt: TGTGCCAGCAGGGAGGGCAACTCTGGAAACACCATATATTTT
clone_size: -; j_call: TRBJ2-1; d_call: TRBD2; v_call: TRBV18; cdr3_aa: CASSPPSGGPNNEQFF; cdr3_nt: TGTGCCAGCTCACCACCGTCGGGGGGGCCTAACAATGAGCAGTTCTTC
clone_size: few; j_call: TRBJ2-5; d_call: TRBD1; v_call: TRBV7-2; cdr3_aa: CASSTTRDRGGSQYF; cdr3_nt: TGTGCCAGCAGCACGACCCGGGACAGGGGCGGGAGCCAGTACTTC
clone_size: -; j_call: TRBJ2-7; d_call: TRBD1; v_call: TRBV29-1; cdr3_aa: CSVENRGDYEQYF; cdr3_nt: TGCAGCGTTGAAAACAGGGGGGACTACGAGCAGTACTTC
clone_size: few; j_call: TRBJ1-4; d_call: -; v_call: TRBV19; cdr3_aa: CASSIWQAGDRLFF; cdr3_nt: TGTGCCAGTAGTATTTGGCAGGCGGGCGATCGACTGTTTTTT
clone_size: few; j_call: TRBJ2-5; d_call: -; v_call: TRBV29-1; cdr3_aa: CSVEDLSETQYF; cdr3_nt: TGCAGCGTTGAAGATCTTTCGGAGACCCAGTACTTC
clone_size: few; j_call: TRBJ2-5; d_call: TRBD2; v_call: TRBV4-1; cdr3_aa: CASSQGSGTRVETQYF; cdr3_nt: TGCGCCAGCAGCCAAGGATCCGGGACTAGGGTTGAGACCCAGTACTTC
clone_size: -; j_call: TRBJ1-5; d_call: TRBD1; v_call: TRBV28; cdr3_aa: CASSHSGTGGHQGHF; cdr3_nt: TGTGCCAGCAGTCACTCCGGGACAGGGGGCCATCAGGGGCATTTT
clone_size: -; j_call: TRBJ2-5; d_call: TRBD2; v_call: TRBV27; cdr3_aa: CASSLTGLAEIGTQYF; cdr3_nt: TGTGCCAGCAGTTTAACGGGACTAGCGGAAATCGGGACCCAGTACTTC
clone_size: -; j_call: TRBJ2-1; d_call: TRBD2; v_call: TRBV30; cdr3_aa: CAWRVGPAGGDNEQFF; cdr3_nt: TGTGCCTGGAGGGTGGGCCCAGCGGGGGGCGACAATGAGCAGTTCTTC
clone_size: few; j_call: TRBJ2-7; d_call: TRBD1; v_call: TRBV6-5; cdr3_aa: CASTMTGAYEQYF; cdr3_nt: TGTGCCAGCACCATGACAGGGGCGTACGAGCAGTACTTC
clone_size: -; j_call: TRBJ2-3; d_call: -; v_call: TRBV7-9; cdr3_aa: CASSLGAGPDTQYF; cdr3_nt: TGTGCCAGCAGCTTAGGCGCAGGGCCAGATACGCAGTATTTT
clone_size: few; j_call: TRBJ1-5; d_call: -; v_call: TRBV30; cdr3_aa: CAWRQGGNQPQHF; cdr3_nt: TGTGCCTGGAGACAGGGCGGCAATCAGCCCCAGCATTTT
clone_size: -; j_call: TRBJ2-3; d_call: TRBD1; v_call: TRBV11-3; cdr3_aa: CASQQGPNWDTQYF; cdr3_nt: TGTGCCAGCCAACAGGGGCCGAATTGGGATACGCAGTATTTT
clone_size: -; j_call: TRBJ2-3; d_call: -; v_call: TRBV21-1; cdr3_aa: CAIPLAGYTDTQYF; cdr3_nt: TGTGCCATCCCCCTAGCGGGGTACACAGATACGCAGTATTTT
clone_size: medium-sized; j_call: TRBJ1-2; d_call: TRBD1; v_call: TRBV10-3; cdr3_aa: CAISDSTGIDGYTF; cdr3_nt: TGTGCCATCAGTGACTCGACAGGGATAGATGGCTACACCTTC
clone_size: -; j_call: TRBJ2-5; d_call: -; v_call: TRBV7-2; cdr3_aa: CASSLMRETQYF; cdr3_nt: TGTGCCAGCAGCTTAATGCGAGAGACCCAGTACTTC
clone_size: few; j_call: TRBJ2-7; d_call: -; v_call: TRBV6-1; cdr3_aa: CASSEPGHGNYEQYF; cdr3_nt: TGTGCCAGCAGTGAGCCGGGACACGGGAACTACGAGCAGTACTTC
clone_size: few; j_call: TRBJ2-7; d_call: TRBD1; v_call: TRBV7-2; cdr3_aa: CASSSGTENEQYF; cdr3_nt: TGTGCCAGCAGTTCCGGGACAGAGAACGAGCAGTACTTC
clone_size: -; j_call: TRBJ2-1; d_call: -; v_call: TRBV6-5; cdr3_aa: CASSSLGLYNNEQFF; cdr3_nt: TGTGCCAGCTCATCATTAGGACTGTACAACAATGAGCAGTTCTTC
clone_size: -; j_call: TRBJ2-1; d_call: TRBD1; v_call: TRBV2; cdr3_aa: CASSEATGGGRDEQFF; cdr3_nt: TGTGCCAGCAGTGAAGCTACAGGGGGCGGAAGGGATGAGCAGTTCTTC
clone_size: -; j_call: TRBJ1-6; d_call: -; v_call: TRBV27; cdr3_aa: CASSLQGIFSPLHF; cdr3_nt: TGTGCCAGCAGTCTCCAGGGGATTTTTTCACCCCTCCACTTT
clone_size: -; j_call: TRBJ1-5; d_call: TRBD1; v_call: TRBV6-1; cdr3_aa: CASSAGQGQPQHF; cdr3_nt: TGTGCCAGCAGTGCTGGACAGGGTCAGCCCCAGCATTTT
clone_size: few; j_call: TRBJ2-5; d_call: -; v_call: TRBV6-1; cdr3_aa: CASSVPGRETQYF; cdr3_nt: TGTGCCAGCAGTGTCCCGGGGAGGGAGACCCAGTACTTC
clone_size: few; j_call: TRBJ1-1; d_call: -; v_call: TRBV13; cdr3_aa: CASSFGGRNTEAFF; cdr3_nt: TGTGCCAGCAGCTTCGGCGGCAGGAACACTGAAGCTTTCTTT
clone_size: -; j_call: TRBJ1-5; d_call: -; v_call: TRBV30; cdr3_aa: CAWSVGGGQPQHF; cdr3_nt: TGTGCCTGGAGTGTAGGGGGGGGTCAGCCCCAGCATTTT
clone_size: -; j_call: TRBJ1-2; d_call: -; v_call: TRBV14; cdr3_aa: CASSLERSSGYTF; cdr3_nt: TGTGCCAGCAGCCTGGAACGGTCTAGCGGCTACACCTTC
clone_size: -; j_call: TRBJ1-6; d_call: -; v_call: TRBV5-1; cdr3_aa: CASSRLSSAGNSPLHF; cdr3_nt: TGCGCCAGCAGCCGACTTTCATCGGCGGGAAATTCACCCCTCCACTTT
clone_size: -; j_call: TRBJ1-1; d_call: -; v_call: TRBV7-2; cdr3_aa: CASSRAGGIGTEAFF; cdr3_nt: TGTGCCAGCAGCCGGGCGGGGGGGATAGGCACTGAAGCTTTCTTT
clone_size: -; j_call: TRBJ1-2; d_call: TRBD1; v_call: TRBV4-2; cdr3_aa: CASSQDTGEWGYTF; cdr3_nt: TGTGCCAGCAGCCAAGACACAGGGGAATGGGGCTACACCTTC
clone_size: -; j_call: TRBJ2-4; d_call: -; v_call: TRBV2; cdr3_aa: CASSLAGLRNF; cdr3_nt: TGTGCCAGCAGTTTAGCTGGTCTCCGGAACTTC
clone_size: -; j_call: TRBJ2-3; d_call: -; v_call: TRBV7-8; cdr3_aa: CASSLRPLQVPNTDTQYF; cdr3_nt: TGTGCCAGCAGCTTACGCCCTTTACAGGTTCCTAACACAGATACGCAGTATTTT
clone_size: -; j_call: TRBJ1-2; d_call: -; v_call: TRBV6-6; cdr3_aa: CASTGGSFYGYTF; cdr3_nt: TGTGCCAGCACGGGAGGGAGTTTCTATGGCTACACCTTC
clone_size: few; j_call: TRBJ2-2; d_call: -; v_call: TRBV7-3; cdr3_aa: CASSSGLRTGELFF; cdr3_nt: TGTGCCAGCAGCTCCGGACTGCGCACCGGGGAGCTGTTTTTT
clone_size: -; j_call: TRBJ2-7; d_call: TRBD2; v_call: TRBV30; cdr3_aa: CAWSGSGYEQYF; cdr3_nt: TGTGCCTGGAGTGGTAGCGGGTACGAGCAGTACTTC
clone_size: -; j_call: TRBJ2-3; d_call: -; v_call: TRBV9; cdr3_aa: CASSYGQTQYTDTQYF; cdr3_nt: TGTGCCAGCAGCTACGGACAGACCCAATACACAGATACGCAGTATTTT
clone_size: few; j_call: TRBJ2-2; d_call: -; v_call: TRBV7-2; cdr3_aa: CASSLGGRSNTGELFF; cdr3_nt: TGTGCCAGCAGCTTAGGGGGCCGCTCTAACACCGGGGAGCTGTTTTTT
clone_size: many; j_call: TRBJ1-4; d_call: -; v_call: TRBV5-6; cdr3_aa: CASSPGGLREKLFF; cdr3_nt: TGTGCCAGCAGCCCCGGGGGTCTCCGCGAAAAACTGTTTTTT
clone_size: few; j_call: TRBJ2-6; d_call: -; v_call: TRBV9; cdr3_aa: CASKEGAGPGANVLTF; cdr3_nt: TGTGCCAGCAAAGAGGGGGCGGGACCTGGGGCCAACGTCCTGACTTTC
clone_size: -; j_call: TRBJ2-2; d_call: -; v_call: TRBV7-3; cdr3_aa: CASSPGVSTGELFF; cdr3_nt: TGTGCCAGCAGTCCCGGGGTCTCAACCGGGGAGCTGTTTTTT
clone_size: -; j_call: TRBJ1-5; d_call: -; v_call: TRBV7-2; cdr3_aa: CASSRQENQPQHF; cdr3_nt: TGTGCCAGCAGCCGACAGGAAAATCAGCCCCAGCATTTT
clone_size: few; j_call: TRBJ1-1; d_call: -; v_call: TRBV11-1; cdr3_aa: CASIQGRGTEAFF; cdr3_nt: TGTGCCAGTATCCAGGGGAGGGGCACTGAAGCTTTCTTT
clone_size: few; j_call: TRBJ1-5; d_call: -; v_call: TRBV27; cdr3_aa: CASRRTGYNQPQHF; cdr3_nt: TGTGCCAGCAGAAGAACAGGCTACAATCAGCCCCAGCATTTT
clone_size: -; j_call: TRBJ2-5; d_call: -; v_call: TRBV5-5; cdr3_aa: CASSSPITGKETQYF; cdr3_nt: TGTGCCAGCAGCTCCCCCATAACGGGAAAAGAGACCCAGTACTTC
clone_size: -; j_call: TRBJ2-7; d_call: TRBD1; v_call: TRBV10-1; cdr3_aa: CASSTGQAPYEQYF; cdr3_nt: TGCGCCAGCAGTACCGGACAGGCCCCCTACGAGCAGTACTTC
clone_size: -; j_call: TRBJ1-2; d_call: -; v_call: TRBV28; cdr3_aa: CASALGQGLDGYTF; cdr3_nt: TGTGCCAGCGCCCTGGGGCAGGGCCTTGACGGCTACACCTTC
clone_size: few; j_call: TRBJ2-7; d_call: TRBD2; v_call: TRBV7-2; cdr3_aa: CASSLAASGGLYEQYF; cdr3_nt: TGTGCCAGCAGCTTAGCGGCTAGCGGGGGCCTCTACGAGCAGTACTTC
clone_size: few; j_call: TRBJ1-1; d_call: -; v_call: TRBV5-6; cdr3_aa: CASSFRGRRAFF; cdr3_nt: TGTGCCAGCAGCTTCCGAGGTAGGCGCGCTTTCTTT
clone_size: few; j_call: TRBJ1-5; d_call: -; v_call: TRBV18; cdr3_aa: CASSPPDIPSNQPQHF; cdr3_nt: TGTGCCAGCTCACCACCAGACATCCCTAGCAATCAGCCCCAGCATTTT
clone_size: -; j_call: TRBJ2-3; d_call: TRBD2; v_call: TRBV30; cdr3_aa: CASTKGGGAEDTQYF; cdr3_nt: TGTGCCTCTACGAAGGGCGGGGGGGCCGAAGATACGCAGTATTTT
clone_size: many; j_call: TRBJ1-5; d_call: TRBD1; v_call: TRBV15; cdr3_aa: CATSRDRGNQPQHF; cdr3_nt: TGTGCCACCAGCCGGGACAGGGGGAATCAGCCCCAGCATTTT
clone_size: -; j_call: TRBJ1-5; d_call: TRBD1; v_call: TRBV4-2; cdr3_aa: CASSQDRDRGRPQHF; cdr3_nt: TGTGCCAGCAGCCAAGATAGGGACAGGGGACGGCCCCAGCATTTT
clone_size: -; j_call: TRBJ1-2; d_call: -; v_call: TRBV7-9; cdr3_aa: CASSSLTGYGYTF; cdr3_nt: TGTGCCAGCAGCTCACTGACGGGTTATGGCTACACCTTC